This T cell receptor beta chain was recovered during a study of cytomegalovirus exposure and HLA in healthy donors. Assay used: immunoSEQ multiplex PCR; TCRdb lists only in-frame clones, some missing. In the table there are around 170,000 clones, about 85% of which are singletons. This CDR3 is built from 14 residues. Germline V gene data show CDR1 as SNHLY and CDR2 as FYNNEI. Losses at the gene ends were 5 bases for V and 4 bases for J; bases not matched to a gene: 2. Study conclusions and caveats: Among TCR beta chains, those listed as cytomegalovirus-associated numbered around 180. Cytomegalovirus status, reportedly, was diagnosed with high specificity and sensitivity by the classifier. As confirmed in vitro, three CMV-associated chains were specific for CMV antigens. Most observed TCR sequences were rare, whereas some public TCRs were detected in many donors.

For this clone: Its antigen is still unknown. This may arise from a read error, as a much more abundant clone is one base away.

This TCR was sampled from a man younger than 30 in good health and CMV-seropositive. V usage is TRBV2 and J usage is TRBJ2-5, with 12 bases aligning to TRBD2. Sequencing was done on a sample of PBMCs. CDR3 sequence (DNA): TGTGCCAGCAGTTTGGGACTAGCGGGAGAGACCCAGTACTTC. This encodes CASSLGLAGETQYF.